The clone carrying this TCR beta chain was picked up a small number of times. What it binds is unknown. These data originate in a study of vaccination and CD4 T cells after COVID-19. Cultured CD4+ T cell DNA was sequenced using the Oncomine TCR Beta short-read assay. Once CD4+ T cells had been cultured, genomic DNA was extracted from them. TCRdb re-called the PCR reads through MiXCR, storing one row per CDR3 protein. The table has 8,000 or so distinct CDR3 sequences, 30% to 40% seen once. This sample's treatment: approximately 9-day PBMC culture with coronavirus spike peptide pools or control peptides (ViraFEST assay). An unexposed donor provided the CD4+ T cells, which were collected before the COVID-19 pandemic (2011-2018). This CDR3 has 13 amino acids. The germline V and J ends were trimmed by 2 bases and 2 bases, with 10 bases remaining between them. CDR1 and CDR2 (germline): DFQATT, SNEGSKA (reference sequence).

The rearrangement links TRBV20-1 to TRBJ2-7; D perhaps matches TRBD2 (6 bases). The TCR originated in a human donor in good health. Source material: CD4+ T cells from blood, cultured in vitro. CDR3: CSARRGSAYEQYF. CDR3 DNA sequence: TGCAGTGCTAGACGGGGGTCGGCCTACGAGCAGTACTTC.